This is a list of T cell receptor beta chains from one sample in a study of T and B cells in COVID-19 patients. TCRdb re-called the multiplex PCR reads with MiXCR, one entry per CDR3 protein. In the table there are several thousand distinct CDR3 sequences, less than 35% of which are singletons. The specimen was blood. All receptors derive from a human donor who had recovered from COVID-19. The conserved cysteine and the conserved F or W are not part of the CDR3 here. Fields, in order: J gene, V gene, CDR3 protein.

j_call: TRBJ2-1; v_call: TRBV7-9; cdr3_aa: ASSLRLTSRNEQF
j_call: TRBJ1-5; v_call: TRBV6-5; cdr3_aa: ASSYGGTGDQPQH
j_call: TRBJ2-2; v_call: TRBV7-2; cdr3_aa: ASSLYGGRNTGELF
j_call: TRBJ1-6; v_call: TRBV7-9; cdr3_aa: ASSLSAMGYNSPLH
j_call: TRBJ2-5; v_call: TRBV5-1; cdr3_aa: ASSYDSTQETQY
j_call: TRBJ1-2; v_call: TRBV27; cdr3_aa: ASSSGERYGYT
j_call: TRBJ2-2; v_call: TRBV27; cdr3_aa: ASSLYPGGSNTGELF
j_call: TRBJ2-3; v_call: TRBV5-4; cdr3_aa: ASRPTGTHTDTQY
j_call: TRBJ1-6; v_call: TRBV7-2; cdr3_aa: ASSGRRAGDGSPLH
j_call: TRBJ2-2; v_call: TRBV11-2; cdr3_aa: ASSLGSGELF
j_call: TRBJ1-6; v_call: TRBV6-2/TRBV6-3; cdr3_aa: ASTAGTGNTPLH
j_call: TRBJ2-5; v_call: TRBV28; cdr3_aa: ASSPMGAQTQY
j_call: TRBJ2-1; v_call: TRBV5-6; cdr3_aa: ASNPTGRLANNEQF
j_call: TRBJ2-1; v_call: TRBV7-9; cdr3_aa: ASSPPARQGNEQF
j_call: TRBJ2-3; v_call: TRBV29-1; cdr3_aa: SVAKLLAGSDTQY
j_call: TRBJ2-7; v_call: TRBV13; cdr3_aa: ASSPWGSGSSYEQY
j_call: TRBJ1-3; v_call: TRBV5-5; cdr3_aa: ASSSSLWDFYTIY
j_call: TRBJ2-3; v_call: TRBV15; cdr3_aa: ATSNNLADTQY
j_call: TRBJ1-1; v_call: TRBV12-3/TRBV12-4; cdr3_aa: ASGPGWPEAF
j_call: TRBJ2-1; v_call: TRBV27; cdr3_aa: ASSQDPGQGFNEQF
j_call: TRBJ2-1; v_call: TRBV5-4; cdr3_aa: ASRWDSASSYNEQF
j_call: TRBJ2-1; v_call: TRBV24-1; cdr3_aa: ATSDLVVGGEQF
j_call: TRBJ1-5; v_call: TRBV19; cdr3_aa: ASSIDRPSGGRGQPQH
j_call: TRBJ2-1; v_call: TRBV7-6; cdr3_aa: ARVPGTREEPEPRYDEQF
j_call: TRBJ2-3; v_call: TRBV12-3/TRBV12-4; cdr3_aa: ASRTSGGSTDTQY
j_call: TRBJ2-2; v_call: TRBV5-4; cdr3_aa: ASSQEGTGGTFTGELF